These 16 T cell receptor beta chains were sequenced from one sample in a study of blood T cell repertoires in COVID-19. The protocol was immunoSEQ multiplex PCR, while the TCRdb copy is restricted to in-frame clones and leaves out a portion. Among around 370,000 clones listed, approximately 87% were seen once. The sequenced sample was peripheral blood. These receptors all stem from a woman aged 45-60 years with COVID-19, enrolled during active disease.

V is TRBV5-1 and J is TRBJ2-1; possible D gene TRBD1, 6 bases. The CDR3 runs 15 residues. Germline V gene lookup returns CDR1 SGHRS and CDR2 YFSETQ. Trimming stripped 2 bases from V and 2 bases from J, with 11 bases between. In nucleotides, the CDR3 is TGCGCCAGCAGCTTACAGGGTGCCCCCTACAATGAGCAGTTCTTC. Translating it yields CASSLQGAPYNEQFF.

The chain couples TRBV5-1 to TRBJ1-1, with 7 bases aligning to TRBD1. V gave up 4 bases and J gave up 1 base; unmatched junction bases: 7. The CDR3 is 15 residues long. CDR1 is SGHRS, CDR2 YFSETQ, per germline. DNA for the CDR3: TGCGCCAGCAGCCCGCGGGCAGGGGGGAACACTGAAGCTTTCTTT. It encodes CASSPRAGGNTEAFF.

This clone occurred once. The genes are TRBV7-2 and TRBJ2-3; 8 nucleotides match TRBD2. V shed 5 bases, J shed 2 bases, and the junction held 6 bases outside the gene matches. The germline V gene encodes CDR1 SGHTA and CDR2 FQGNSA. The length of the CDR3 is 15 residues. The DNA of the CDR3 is TGTGCCAGCAGCAGCCAAGCGGGGGCCACAGATACGCAGTATTTT. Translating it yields CASSSQAGATDTQYF.

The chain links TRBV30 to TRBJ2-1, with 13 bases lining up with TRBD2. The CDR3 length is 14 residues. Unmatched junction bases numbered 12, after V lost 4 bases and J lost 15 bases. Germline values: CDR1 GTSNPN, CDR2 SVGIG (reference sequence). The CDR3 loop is CAWTAFTSGRVPFF. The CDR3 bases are TGTGCCTGGACGGCCTTTACTAGCGGGAGGGTTCCGTTCTTC.

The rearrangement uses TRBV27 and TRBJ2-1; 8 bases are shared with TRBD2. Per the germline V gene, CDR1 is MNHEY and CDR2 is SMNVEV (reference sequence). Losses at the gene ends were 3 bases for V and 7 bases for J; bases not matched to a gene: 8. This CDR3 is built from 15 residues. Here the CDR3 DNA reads TGTGCCAGCAGTTTCCCCGGGAGGGCCCGGAATGAGCAGTTCTTC. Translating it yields CASSFPGRARNEQFF.

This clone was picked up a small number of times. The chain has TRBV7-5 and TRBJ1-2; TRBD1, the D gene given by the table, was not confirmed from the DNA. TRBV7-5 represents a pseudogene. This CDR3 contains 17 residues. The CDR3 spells CVRSLDSGQGANYGYTF. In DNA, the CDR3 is TGTGTCAGAAGCTTAGATTCTGGCCAGGGGGCTAACTATGGCTACACCTTC.

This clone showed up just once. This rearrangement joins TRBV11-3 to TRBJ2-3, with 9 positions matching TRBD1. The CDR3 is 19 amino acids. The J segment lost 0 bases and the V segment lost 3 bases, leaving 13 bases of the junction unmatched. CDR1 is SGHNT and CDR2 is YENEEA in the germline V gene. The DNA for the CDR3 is TGTGCCAGCAGCTTCCGAGGGACAGGGCAGATCGCTAGCACAGATACGCAGTATTTT. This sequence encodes CASSFRGTGQIASTDTQYF.

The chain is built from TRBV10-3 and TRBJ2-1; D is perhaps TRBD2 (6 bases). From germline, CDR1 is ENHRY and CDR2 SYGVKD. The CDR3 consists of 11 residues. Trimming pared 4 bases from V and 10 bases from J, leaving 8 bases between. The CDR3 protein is CAISVGGEQFF. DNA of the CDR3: TGTGCCATCAGTGTGGGGGGAGAGCAGTTCTTC.

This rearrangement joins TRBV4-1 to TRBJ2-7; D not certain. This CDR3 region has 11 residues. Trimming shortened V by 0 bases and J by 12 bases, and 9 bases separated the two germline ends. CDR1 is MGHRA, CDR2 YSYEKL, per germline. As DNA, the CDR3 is TGCGCCAGCAGCCAAGATGAGTACCTGTACTTC. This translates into CASSQDEYLYF.

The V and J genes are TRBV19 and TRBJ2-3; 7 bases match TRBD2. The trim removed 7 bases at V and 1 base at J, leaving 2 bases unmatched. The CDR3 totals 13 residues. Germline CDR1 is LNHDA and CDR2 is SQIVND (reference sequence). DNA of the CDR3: TGTGCCAGTACTAGCGGCCGCACAGATACGCAGTATTTT. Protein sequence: CASTSGRTDTQYF.

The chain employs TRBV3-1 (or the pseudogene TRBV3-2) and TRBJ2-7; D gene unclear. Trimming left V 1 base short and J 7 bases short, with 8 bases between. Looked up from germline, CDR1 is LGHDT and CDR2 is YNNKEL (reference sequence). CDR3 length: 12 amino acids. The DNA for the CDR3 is TGTGCCAGCAGCCAAGGGTCAGGAGAGCAGTACTTC. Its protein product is CASSQGSGEQYF.

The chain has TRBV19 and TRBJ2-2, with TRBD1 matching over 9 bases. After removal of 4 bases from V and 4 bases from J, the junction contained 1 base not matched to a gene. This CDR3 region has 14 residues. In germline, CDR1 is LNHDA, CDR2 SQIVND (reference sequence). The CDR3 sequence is CASSTGQGTGELFF. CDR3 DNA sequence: TGTGCCAGTAGTACGGGACAGGGCACCGGGGAGCTGTTTTTT.

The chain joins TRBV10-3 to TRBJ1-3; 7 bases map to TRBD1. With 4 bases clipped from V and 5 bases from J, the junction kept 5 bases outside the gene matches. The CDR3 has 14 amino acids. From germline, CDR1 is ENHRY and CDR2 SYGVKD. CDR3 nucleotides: TGTGCCATCAGTGCAGGACAGGACAGAAACACCATATATTTT. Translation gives CAISAGQDRNTIYF.

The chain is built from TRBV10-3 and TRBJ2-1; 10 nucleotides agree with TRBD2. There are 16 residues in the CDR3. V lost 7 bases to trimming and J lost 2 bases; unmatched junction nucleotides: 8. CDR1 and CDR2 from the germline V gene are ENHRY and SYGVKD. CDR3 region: CAITPLAGSPYNEQFF. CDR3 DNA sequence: TGTGCCATCACCCCACTAGCGGGGTCCCCCTACAATGAGCAGTTCTTC.

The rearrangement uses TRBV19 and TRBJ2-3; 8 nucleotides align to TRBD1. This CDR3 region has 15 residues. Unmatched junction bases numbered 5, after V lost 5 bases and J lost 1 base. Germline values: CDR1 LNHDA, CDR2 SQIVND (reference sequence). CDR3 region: CASSSDRGRTDTQYF. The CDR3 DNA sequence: TGTGCCAGTAGTTCCGACAGGGGACGCACAGATACGCAGTATTTT.

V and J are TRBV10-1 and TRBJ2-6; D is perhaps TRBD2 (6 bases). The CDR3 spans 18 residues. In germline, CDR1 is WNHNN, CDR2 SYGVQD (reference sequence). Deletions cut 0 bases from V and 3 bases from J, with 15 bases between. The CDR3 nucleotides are TGCGCCAGCAGTGAGTCGATTGGGGGGTTCGGTGGGGCCAACGTCCTGACTTTC. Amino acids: CASSESIGGFGGANVLTF.